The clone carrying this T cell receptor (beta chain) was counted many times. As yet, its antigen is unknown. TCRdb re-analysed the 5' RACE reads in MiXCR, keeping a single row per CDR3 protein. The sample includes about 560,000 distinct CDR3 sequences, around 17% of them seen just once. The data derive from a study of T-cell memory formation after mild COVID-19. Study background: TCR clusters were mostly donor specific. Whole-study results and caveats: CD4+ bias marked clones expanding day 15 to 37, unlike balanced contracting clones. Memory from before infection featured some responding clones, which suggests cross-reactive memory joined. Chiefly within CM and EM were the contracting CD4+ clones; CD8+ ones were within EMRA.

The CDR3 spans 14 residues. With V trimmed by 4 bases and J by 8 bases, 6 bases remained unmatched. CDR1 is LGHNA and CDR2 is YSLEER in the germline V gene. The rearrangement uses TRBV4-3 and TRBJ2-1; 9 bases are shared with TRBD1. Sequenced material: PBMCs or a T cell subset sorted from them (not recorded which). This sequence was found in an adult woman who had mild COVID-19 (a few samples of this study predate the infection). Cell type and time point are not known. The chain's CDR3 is CASSPGTGWYEQFF. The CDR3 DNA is TGCGCCAGCAGCCCGGGGACAGGGTGGTATGAGCAGTTCTTC.